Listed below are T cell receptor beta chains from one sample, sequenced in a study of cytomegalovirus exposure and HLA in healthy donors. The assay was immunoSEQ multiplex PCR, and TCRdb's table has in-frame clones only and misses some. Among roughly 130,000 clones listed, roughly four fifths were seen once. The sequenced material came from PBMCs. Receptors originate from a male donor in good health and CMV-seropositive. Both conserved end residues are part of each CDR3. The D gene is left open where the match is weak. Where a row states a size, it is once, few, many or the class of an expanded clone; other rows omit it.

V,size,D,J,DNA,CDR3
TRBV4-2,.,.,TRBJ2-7,TGTGCCAGCAGCCAAGATCGGGCGGGTCGGTTCTACGAGCAGTACTTC,CASSQDRAGRFYEQYF
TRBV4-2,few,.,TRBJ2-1,TGTGCCAGCAGCCATAGGGGTTCCTACAATGAGCAGTTCTTC,CASSHRGSYNEQFF
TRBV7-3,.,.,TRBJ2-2,TGTGCCAGCAGCTTATGGGGCCGCACCACCGGGGAGCTGTTTTTT,CASSLWGRTTGELFF
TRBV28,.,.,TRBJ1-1,TGTGCCAGCGCTGACAGGAACACTGAAGCTTTCTTT,CASADRNTEAFF
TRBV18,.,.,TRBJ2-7,TGTGCCAGCTCACCGACAATGCGTTACGAGCAGTACTTC,CASSPTMRYEQYF
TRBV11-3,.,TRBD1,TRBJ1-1,TGTGCCAGCAGCTCGGGACAGCTAACTTCGAACACTGAAGCTTTCTTT,CASSSGQLTSNTEAFF
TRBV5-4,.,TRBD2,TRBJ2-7,TGTGCCAGCAGCTCCCGACTAGCGGGAGCCTACGAGCAGTACTTC,CASSSRLAGAYEQYF
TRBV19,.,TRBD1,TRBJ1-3,TGTGCCAGTAGTGCGCGACAGGGGGCATCTGGAAACACCATATATTTT,CASSARQGASGNTIYF
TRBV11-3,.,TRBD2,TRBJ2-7,TGTGCCAGCAGGGAAGCGGGACTGGGGTACGAGCAGTACTTC,CASREAGLGYEQYF
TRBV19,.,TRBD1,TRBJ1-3,TGTGCCAGTAGGGCCCCGGGACAGCGAACTGGAAACACCATATATTTT,CASRAPGQRTGNTIYF
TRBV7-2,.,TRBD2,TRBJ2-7,TGTGCCAGCAGCTCGGGCGGGGGGGCCTACGAGCAGTACTTC,CASSSGGGAYEQYF
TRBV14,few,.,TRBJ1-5,TGTGCCAGCAGCCAAGACAGGGCTCAGCCCCAGCATTTT,CASSQDRAQPQHF
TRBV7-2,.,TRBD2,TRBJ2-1,TGTGCCAGCAGCTTAGAAGCCCCGGGACTAGCGGACAACAATGAGCAGTTCTTC,CASSLEAPGLADNNEQFF
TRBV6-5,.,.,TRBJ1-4,TGTGCCAGCAGTTACTACGTAACGGGGGAACTGTTTTTT,CASSYYVTGELFF
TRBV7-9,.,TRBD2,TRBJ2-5,TGTGCCTCTGGGCCGGGTAGCGGGCTGCAAGAGACCCAGTACTTC,CASGPGSGLQETQYF
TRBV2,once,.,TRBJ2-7,TGTGCCAGCAGACTTAGATTAGCGGCTTCCTACGAGCAGTACTTC,CASRLRLAASYEQYF
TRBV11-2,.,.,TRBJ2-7,TGTGCCAGCAGCATCAGGGGAGCGGGGGAGCAGTACTTC,CASSIRGAGEQYF
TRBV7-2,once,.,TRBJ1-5,TGTGCCAGCAGCTTAGTATCAGGGATGGTTAGCAATCAGCCCCAGCATTTT,CASSLVSGMVSNQPQHF
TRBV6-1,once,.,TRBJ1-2,TGTGCCAGCAGTGAACGCAGGGACTATGGCTACACCTTC,CASSERRDYGYTF
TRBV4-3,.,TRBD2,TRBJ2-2,TGCGCCAGCAGCCAATACCATAGCGGGAGGAAGAAAACCGGGGAGCTGTTTTTT,CASSQYHSGRKKTGELFF
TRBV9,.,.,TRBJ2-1,TGTGCCAGCAGCGTCCAGCGGAGCTCCTACAATGAGCAGTTCTTC,CASSVQRSSYNEQFF
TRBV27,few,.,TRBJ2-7,TGTGCCAGCAGTTTTCCTACTGGTGGTTCCTACGAGCAGTACTTC,CASSFPTGGSYEQYF
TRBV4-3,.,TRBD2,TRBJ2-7,TGCGCCAGCAGCCGGACTTTAGCGGGAGAAAACTACGAGCAGTACTTC,CASSRTLAGENYEQYF
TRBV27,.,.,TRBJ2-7,TGTGCCAGCAGCTCCCGGTTGTACTCCTACGAGCAGTACTTC,CASSSRLYSYEQYF
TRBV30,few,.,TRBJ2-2,TGTGCCTGGTATGGTACCCCGAACACGAACACCGGGGAGCTGTTTTTT,CAWYGTPNTNTGELFF
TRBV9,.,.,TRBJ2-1,TGTGCCAGCAGCTTCAGTAGGGTAACTAGGAATGAGCAGTTCTTC,CASSFSRVTRNEQFF
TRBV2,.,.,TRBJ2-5,TGTGCCAGCGCGGCAGGGTACGAGACCCAGTACTTC,CASAAGYETQYF
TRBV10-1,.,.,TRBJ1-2,TGCGCCAGCAGTGTCCCCCAGGGGCAATATGGCTACACCTTC,CASSVPQGQYGYTF
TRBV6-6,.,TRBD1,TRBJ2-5,TGTGCCAGCAGATCCGGGACAGGCCAAGAGACCCAGTACTTC,CASRSGTGQETQYF
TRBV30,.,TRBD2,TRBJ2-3,TGTGCCTGGAGCGTCCTGGCGGGGGGCGCAGATACGCAGTATTTT,CAWSVLAGGADTQYF
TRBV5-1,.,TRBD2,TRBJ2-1,TGCGCCAGCAGCTCAGTAGCGGGAGCACCAAATGAGCAGTTCTTC,CASSSVAGAPNEQFF
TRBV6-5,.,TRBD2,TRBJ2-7,TGTGCCAGCAGGAGACCGGGAGGGCCATTCGGCGAGCAGTACTTC,CASRRPGGPFGEQYF
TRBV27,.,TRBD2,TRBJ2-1,TGTGCCAGCCGGCGCGGGAGCTACAATGAGCAGTTCTTC,CASRRGSYNEQFF
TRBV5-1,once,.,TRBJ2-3,TGCGCCAGCAGCTTGGTAGTTTCATCGGATACGCAGTATTTT,CASSLVVSSDTQYF
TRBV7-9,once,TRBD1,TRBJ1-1,TGTGCCAGCAGGTGGACAGGGGGCACTGAAGCTTTCTTT,CASRWTGGTEAFF
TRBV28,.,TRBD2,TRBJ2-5,TGTGCCAGCAGTTTGGAGCGGGAGGGCCGAGAGACCCAGTACTTC,CASSLEREGRETQYF
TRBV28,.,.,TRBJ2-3,TGTGCCAGCAGTTCCCCTACAGATACGCAGTATTTT,CASSSPTDTQYF
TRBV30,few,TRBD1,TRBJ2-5,TGTGCCTGGAGCAAAGACAGGGAAGAGACCCAGTACTTC,CAWSKDREETQYF
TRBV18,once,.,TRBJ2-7,TGTGCCAGCTCACCGGGCCTGTACGAGCAGTACTTC,CASSPGLYEQYF
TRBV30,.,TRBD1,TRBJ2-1,TGTGCCTGGAGTCGGTTAGACAGGGTGCCCTACAATGAGCAGTTCTTC,CAWSRLDRVPYNEQFF
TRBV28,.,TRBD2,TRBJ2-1,TGTGCCAGCAGTTCTGGCGGGGGGACCGTATACAATGAGCAGTTCTTC,CASSSGGGTVYNEQFF
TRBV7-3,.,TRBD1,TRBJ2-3,TGTGCCAGCAGCTTAGTAGGGGGCGCAGATACGCAGTATTTT,CASSLVGGADTQYF
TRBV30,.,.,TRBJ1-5,TGTGCCTGGAGTGTAAAGCGGGAGCAGCCCCAGCATTTT,CAWSVKREQPQHF
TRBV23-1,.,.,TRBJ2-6,TGCGCCGGATACAGGCATTTCTCCTCTGGGGCCAACGTCCTGACTTTC,CAGYRHFSSGANVLTF